This T cell receptor (beta chain) was obtained from a study of blood T cell repertoires in COVID-19. Overall study: Spain, Italy and the United States supplied samples that represented acute and convalescent COVID-19. PBMCs, B-cell-depleted T cells, or T cells were the source of the cDNA or gDNA that made up the material.

Original processing methods: Amplified reference gene primers provided the basis for estimating nucleated cell counts. Generated by immunoSEQ multiplex PCR, the TCRdb table keeps only in-frame clones and is missing some. The V and J calls and the clone size are those of that table, but D and trimming were determined from the DNA. The sample comprises over 90,000 clones, about nine tenths of which are singletons, and 4% to 5.5% rests with the top ten. Patients in Seattle were enrolled during active infection, then followed longitudinally. This CDR3 is 16 amino acids long. Deletions cut 7 bases from V and 0 bases from J, with 18 bases between. The germline V gene has CDR1 LNHDA and CDR2 SQIVND (reference sequence).

The source material was peripheral blood. This chain connects TRBV19 to TRBJ1-1, with D hard to call. This TCR derives from a woman in her forties or fifties with COVID-19, enrolled during active disease. This chain's CDR3 is CASKGGRTDLNTEAFF. For the CDR3, the DNA is TGTGCCAGTAAAGGAGGACGAACGGATCTGAACACTGAAGCTTTCTTT. Using reference TRBV19 and TRBJ1-1 for the parts outside the CDR3, the full variable domain is DGGITQSPKYLFRKEGQNVTLSCEQNLNHDAMYWYRQDPGQGLRLIYYSQIVNDFQKGDIAEGYSVSREKKESFPLTVTSAQKNPTAFYLCASKGGRTDLNTEAFFGQGTRLTVV.